This is a list of T cell receptor beta chains from one sample in a study of blood T cell repertoires in COVID-19. Libraries were prepared by immunoSEQ multiplex PCR; TCRdb keeps only in-frame clonotypes and omits some of them. The sample consists of about 150,000 clones, 75% to 85% of them appearing once. Specimen: peripheral blood. The receptors stem from a woman aged 45 to 65 in a cohort sampled during active or convalescent COVID-19. Each CDR3 is given with its conserved first and last residue. Each record gives: D gene, V gene, J gene, clone size, CDR3 protein, CDR3 DNA. A D gene is named only where the DNA matches it firmly. Expanded clones get a size class; other rows say once, few or many, or leave the size out.

.	TRBV25-1	TRBJ2-5	.	CASSELTGRKETQYF	TGTGCCAGCAGTGAATTAACGGGTAGAAAAGAGACCCAGTACTTC
.	TRBV20-1	TRBJ2-7	.	CSASRFEGGLYEQYF	TGCAGTGCTAGTAGGTTTGAGGGAGGTCTCTACGAGCAGTACTTC
TRBD1	TRBV6-5	TRBJ1-2	.	CASSYDLTGVAYGYTF	TGTGCCAGCAGTTACGATTTAACAGGGGTCGCCTATGGCTACACCTTC
TRBD1	TRBV3-1/TRBV3-2	TRBJ2-4	.	CASSPEPDRENIQYF	TGTGCCAGCAGTCCCGAACCGGACAGGGAGAACATTCAGTACTTC
TRBD1	TRBV28	TRBJ1-5	.	CASSPGTGADQPQHF	TGTGCCAGCAGTCCCGGGACAGGGGCCGATCAGCCCCAGCATTTT
.	TRBV7-9	TRBJ1-2	once	CASSLGLGDGYTF	TGTGCCAGCAGCTTAGGGCTGGGAGATGGCTACACCTTC
.	TRBV2	TRBJ1-6	.	CASSEQGGNSPLHF	TGTGCCAGCAGTGAACAGGGAGGGAATTCACCCCTCCACTTT
TRBD2	TRBV11-2	TRBJ2-3	.	CASSLGTGGDTQYF	TGTGCCAGCAGCTTGGGGACCGGGGGGGATACGCAGTATTTT
.	TRBV3-1/TRBV3-2	TRBJ1-1	.	CASSLRGGQNTEAFF	TGTGCCAGCAGCTTACGCGGGGGTCAGAACACTGAAGCTTTCTTT
TRBD1	TRBV4-3	TRBJ2-6	.	CASSQTGTGFSGANVLTF	TGCGCCAGCAGCCAAACCGGGACAGGTTTCTCTGGGGCCAACGTCCTGACTTTC
.	TRBV9	TRBJ2-3	.	CASSGGHTGGAWGWTDTQYF	TGTGCCAGCAGCGGCGGACATACGGGGGGCGCTTGGGGTTGGACAGATACGCAGTATTTT
.	TRBV7-8	TRBJ1-2	.	CASSLDINYGYTF	TGTGCCAGCAGCTTAGACATTAACTATGGCTACACCTTC
.	TRBV6-5	TRBJ1-1	.	CASTPGGGTEAFF	TGTGCCAGCACCCCGGGGGGCGGCACTGAAGCTTTCTTT
.	TRBV7-2	TRBJ1-3	.	CASSLVGGDTLSSRNTIYF	TGTGCCAGCAGCTTAGTAGGGGGGGACACCTTAAGTTCTAGAAACACCATATATTTT
.	TRBV29-1	TRBJ2-1	.	CSVQDRPGEQFF	TGCAGCGTCCAGGACAGACCTGGGGAGCAGTTCTTC
.	TRBV24-1	TRBJ2-5	.	CATSEVGAGRETQYF	TGTGCCACCAGTGAGGTGGGCGCGGGCCGAGAGACCCAGTACTTC
.	TRBV29-1	TRBJ2-5	.	CSVDKEGVETQYF	TGCAGCGTGGACAAGGAGGGAGTAGAGACCCAGTACTTC
TRBD1	TRBV4-1	TRBJ1-4	.	CASSTPGGTNEKLFF	TGCGCCAGCAGCACCCCAGGGGGGACTAATGAAAAACTGTTTTTT
TRBD1	TRBV5-1	TRBJ1-1	.	CASSLGQGVAEAFF	TGCGCCAGCAGCTTGGGACAGGGGGTCGCTGAAGCTTTCTTT
TRBD1	TRBV12-5	TRBJ1-3	.	CASTRQGFIGNTIYF	TGTGCTAGTACCCGACAGGGGTTTATCGGAAACACCATATATTTT
TRBD2	TRBV4-3	TRBJ2-5	once	CASSQETAGGRETQYF	TGCGCCAGCAGCCAAGAGACAGCGGGGGGCCGGGAGACCCAGTACTTC
.	TRBV30	TRBJ2-7	.	CAWSRGTESYEQYF	TGTGCCTGGAGTCGCGGGACGGAGTCCTACGAGCAGTACTTC
TRBD1	TRBV19	TRBJ1-2	.	CASSIEGTGMGYTF	TGTGCCAGTAGTATAGAAGGGACAGGGATGGGCTACACCTTC
TRBD1	TRBV18	TRBJ1-1	.	CASSLMTGETEAFF	TGTGCCAGCTCACTCATGACAGGGGAAACTGAAGCTTTCTTT
TRBD1	TRBV18	TRBJ1-6	.	CASSPGQGNSPLHF	TGTGCCAGCTCACCTGGACAGGGGAATTCACCCCTCCACTTT
.	TRBV10-3	TRBJ1-2	.	CAIAGAGDYGYTF	TGTGCCATCGCGGGGGCGGGGGACTATGGCTACACCTTC
.	TRBV12-3/TRBV12-4	TRBJ1-2	.	CASSYRELSGYTF	TGTGCCAGCAGTTACCGGGAGCTCTCCGGCTACACCTTC
TRBD2	TRBV5-4	TRBJ2-7	.	CASSLDQTSLVGEQYF	TGTGCCAGCAGCTTGGACCAGACTAGCCTTGTCGGGGAGCAGTACTTC
TRBD1	TRBV3-1/TRBV3-2	TRBJ2-4	.	CASSGQGTKNIQYF	TGTGCCAGCAGCGGACAGGGAACCAAAAACATTCAGTACTTC
TRBD2	TRBV5-6	TRBJ2-1	.	CASSLEVSGESNEQFF	TGTGCCAGCAGCTTGGAGGTTAGCGGGGAATCCAATGAGCAGTTCTTC
TRBD1	TRBV30	TRBJ1-1	.	CAWSAWTGTWLETTEAFF	TGTGCCTGGAGTGCCTGGACAGGGACTTGGTTGGAGACGACTGAAGCTTTCTTT
TRBD1	TRBV6-1	TRBJ2-1	.	CASSEQGANRLEEQFF	TGTGCCAGCAGTGAACAGGGGGCGAACCGGTTGGAGGAGCAGTTCTTC
.	TRBV30	TRBJ1-6	.	CAWTGSINSPLHF	TGTGCCTGGACAGGGTCCATTAATTCACCCCTCCACTTT
.	TRBV3-1/TRBV3-2	TRBJ1-2	.	CASSQSHSYGYTF	TGTGCCAGCAGCCAAAGTCACAGCTATGGCTACACCTTC
.	TRBV7-2	TRBJ2-1	few	CASSPKTRRGSYNEQFF	TGTGCCAGCAGCCCAAAAACCCGCCGGGGCTCCTACAATGAGCAGTTCTTC
.	TRBV6-5	TRBJ2-7	once	CASSDSSYEQYF	TGTGCCAGCTCCGACAGCTCCTACGAGCAGTACTTC
.	TRBV5-1	TRBJ1-3	.	CASSPDRPSSGNTIYF	TGCGCCAGCAGTCCCGACAGACCCAGCTCTGGAAACACCATATATTTT
.	TRBV9	TRBJ1-5	.	CASSTGMNSNQPQHF	TGTGCCAGCAGCACAGGGATGAATAGCAATCAGCCCCAGCATTTT
TRBD1	TRBV5-6	TRBJ1-3	.	CASSLGQGGLYSGNTIYF	TGTGCCAGCAGCTTGGGACAGGGGGGACTCTACTCTGGAAACACCATATATTTT
TRBD1	TRBV19	TRBJ1-6	once	CASNNGTGSSSPLHF	TGTGCCAGTAATAACGGGACAGGGTCGAGCTCACCCCTCCACTTT
TRBD2	TRBV3-1/TRBV3-2	TRBJ2-5	.	CASSQGLAGWETQYF	TGTGCCAGCAGCCAGGGACTAGCGGGTTGGGAGACCCAGTACTTC
.	TRBV19	TRBJ2-4	.	CASSDTKNIQYF	TGTGCCAGTAGTGACACGAAAAACATTCAGTACTTC
.	TRBV19	TRBJ1-5	.	CASSIRGIGSDQPQHF	TGTGCCAGTAGTATAAGGGGGATAGGAAGCGATCAGCCCCAGCATTTT
.	TRBV18	TRBJ1-5	.	CASSPQTGFNQPQHF	TGTGCCAGCTCACCACAAACAGGATTTAATCAGCCCCAGCATTTT
.	TRBV27	TRBJ1-1	.	CASSFGTEAFF	TGTGCCAGCAGTTTCGGCACTGAAGCTTTCTTT